A selection of T cell receptor beta chains follows, all from one sample in a study of blood T cell repertoires in COVID-19. Some clones are missing from TCRdb's copy, which holds only in-frame ones; the method was immunoSEQ multiplex PCR. The repertoire holds some 200,000 clones, with 86% as singletons. Sequences were obtained from PBMCs or T cells enriched from blood (not recorded which). These receptors were taken from a woman aged 40-49 years with acute COVID-19. CDR3s include the opening cysteine and the closing phenylalanine or tryptophan. The order of the fields is V gene, clone size, D gene, J gene, CDR3 DNA, CDR3 protein. The D gene is left open where the match is weak. Clone size is shown for a subset of rows, as once, few, many or a class of expanded clone.

TRBV3-1/TRBV3-2	.	TRBD1	TRBJ1-1	TGTGCCAGCAGCCAGGCGACCGGGACAGATAACACTGAAGCTTTCTTT	CASSQATGTDNTEAFF
TRBV9	.	TRBD1	TRBJ2-7	TGTGCCAGCAGCGGGGGAGGACAGGGCCAAACCTACGAGCAGTACTTC	CASSGGGQGQTYEQYF
TRBV5-5	.	TRBD1	TRBJ1-6	TGTGCCAGCAGCTTGAGGACAGGGGATACCTATAATTCACCCCTCCACTTT	CASSLRTGDTYNSPLHF
TRBV7-9	.	TRBD2	TRBJ2-3	TGTGCCAGCAGCTCGTCCGGGCGGACTAGGGGCACAGATACGCAGTATTTT	CASSSSGRTRGTDTQYF
TRBV7-2	.	TRBD2	TRBJ2-7	TGTGCCAGCAGCCCATATAGCGGGGGGGCCCACGAGCAGTACTTC	CASSPYSGGAHEQYF
TRBV4-3	.	.	TRBJ2-1	TGCGCCAGCAGCCAAGTCTGGAGCTCCTACAATGAGCAGTTCTTC	CASSQVWSSYNEQFF
TRBV2	.	.	TRBJ1-4	TGTGCCAGCAGTGAAACGGCACTTTCAGGTGAAAAACTGTTTTTT	CASSETALSGEKLFF
TRBV4-3	.	TRBD1	TRBJ1-1	TGCGCCAGCAGCCAAGACACCGGACAGGGCAATTGGGCTTTCTTT	CASSQDTGQGNWAFF
TRBV12-5	once	.	TRBJ1-6	TGTGCTAGTGGTTTGATGACGGGGGGTGGTTCACCCCTCCACTTT	CASGLMTGGGSPLHF
TRBV2	.	TRBD2	TRBJ2-3	TGTGCCAGTAGCGGGGGGTTCACAGATACGCAGTATTTT	CASSGGFTDTQYF
TRBV7-3	.	.	TRBJ2-2	TGTGCCAGCAGCTTAACGGGCGGGGCGAACACCGGGGAGCTGTTTTTT	CASSLTGGANTGELFF
TRBV7-2	.	TRBD1	TRBJ1-1	TGTGCCAGCAGCTTAGGAGGGGACAGGGGGGCTTTCTTT	CASSLGGDRGAFF
TRBV15	once	.	TRBJ2-5	TGTGCCACCAGCAGAGGTGCGACAACCCAAGAGACCCAGTACTTC	CATSRGATTQETQYF
TRBV2	.	TRBD2	TRBJ2-1	TGTGCCAGCAGTGGGACTAGCGGGGTCCTCTCCTACAATGAGCAGTTCTTC	CASSGTSGVLSYNEQFF
TRBV2	.	.	TRBJ1-4	TGTGCCAGCAAAGGGGTCAAGGCGACTAATGAAAAACTGTTTTTT	CASKGVKATNEKLFF
TRBV9	.	.	TRBJ1-1	TGTGCCAGCAGCCCTCAGCCGCAGGGTCCTGAAGCTTTCTTT	CASSPQPQGPEAFF
TRBV5-5	.	TRBD2	TRBJ2-7	TGTGCCAGCAGCTTGCTACTAGCGGGGGCCATCTCCTACGAGCAGTACTTC	CASSLLLAGAISYEQYF
TRBV24-1	.	TRBD1	TRBJ1-2	TGTGCCACCAGCCAAGGGACAGGGGGACGCTACACCTTC	CATSQGTGGRYTF
TRBV12-3/TRBV12-4	.	.	TRBJ1-2	TGTGCCAGCAGTTCCTTAGTTGGCTACACCTTC	CASSSLVGYTF
TRBV2	.	.	TRBJ1-1	TGTGCCAGCAGTGAAGAGCGGGCAGGCGTGAACACTGAAGCTTTCTTT	CASSEERAGVNTEAFF
TRBV19	.	.	TRBJ1-5	TGTGCCAGCCACCCTGAGGTGGGAGACAATCAGCCCCAGCATTTT	CASHPEVGDNQPQHF
TRBV27	.	.	TRBJ1-1	TGTGCCAGCACGGTCTCCCGCGGGACTGAAGCTTTCTTT	CASTVSRGTEAFF
TRBV7-8	.	.	TRBJ2-7	TGTGCCAGCAGCCTGGCTCAGTCCGAGCAGTACTTC	CASSLAQSEQYF
TRBV27	.	.	TRBJ1-6	TGTGCCAGCAGTCGGCAGCACTACGATAATTCACCCCTCCACTTT	CASSRQHYDNSPLHF
TRBV5-1	.	.	TRBJ2-2	TGCGCCAGCAGCTTGGTAACCCAGGTTAGCACCGGGGAGCTGTTTTTT	CASSLVTQVSTGELFF
TRBV4-3	.	.	TRBJ1-5	TGCGCCAGCAGCCAAGCGTCGGGTTCCAATCAGCCCCAGCATTTT	CASSQASGSNQPQHF
TRBV21-1	.	.	TRBJ1-6	TGTGCCAGCAGCCCGCATCGTACAGGGGACTCACCCCTCCACTTT	CASSPHRTGDSPLHF
TRBV4-1	.	.	TRBJ1-2	TGCGCCAGCAGCCAAGAGGGGGCGGAGAAGTCCTATGGCTACACCTTC	CASSQEGAEKSYGYTF
TRBV9	once	.	TRBJ2-2	TGTGCCAGCAGCTCAACGGACAGAGCCACCGGGGAGCTGTTTTTT	CASSSTDRATGELFF
TRBV7-8	once	TRBD1	TRBJ2-7	TGTGCCAGCAGCACGGGACAGAGTAGTTACGAGCAGTACTTC	CASSTGQSSYEQYF
TRBV27	few	.	TRBJ1-6	TGTGCCAGCAGCCTCCTGAGGGATAATTCACCCCTCCACTTT	CASSLLRDNSPLHF
TRBV6-5	.	TRBD1	TRBJ2-2	TGTGCCAGCAGTCGGACAGGGGGATTAACCGGGGAGCTGTTTTTT	CASSRTGGLTGELFF
TRBV15	.	.	TRBJ2-7	TGTGCCACCAGCAGAGAGCGGCGGTCTGGCTACGAGCAGTACTTC	CATSRERRSGYEQYF
TRBV10-3	.	.	TRBJ1-1	TGTGCCATCAGTGCGCGGGTATTGAACACTGAAGCTTTCTTT	CAISARVLNTEAFF
TRBV5-4	.	.	TRBJ2-7	TGTGCCTGGGGGGTAGTCGAGCAGTACTTC	CAWGVVEQYF
TRBV6-1	.	.	TRBJ1-1	TGTGCCAGCAGTGAAAACTCTGTTAACACTGAAGCTTTCTTT	CASSENSVNTEAFF
TRBV18	.	.	TRBJ1-2	TGTGCCAGCTCACCAGGCCAGGATTACTATGGCTACACCTTC	CASSPGQDYYGYTF
TRBV2	.	.	TRBJ1-1	TGTGCCAGCAATCACCAGGGACAGAACACTGAAGCTTTCTTT	CASNHQGQNTEAFF
TRBV21-1	.	.	TRBJ1-2	TGTGCCAGCAGCAATCGTGAGATTGGGACACCCTATGGCTACACCTTC	CASSNREIGTPYGYTF
TRBV7-9	.	.	TRBJ1-2	TGTGCCATACTCCCCCTAGGAAGAAACGCCCCTGAAGGCTACACCTTC	CAILPLGRNAPEGYTF
TRBV11-1	.	.	TRBJ2-1	TGTGCCAGCAGCTTAGGTAGCGGAGGCTCCTACAATGAGCAGTTCTTC	CASSLGSGGSYNEQFF
TRBV19	.	.	TRBJ1-5	TGTGCCAGTAGTTACCGGGGTTGGAATCAGCCCCAGCATTTT	CASSYRGWNQPQHF
TRBV29-1	few	TRBD1	TRBJ1-2	TGCAGCGTGGCTGGACAGGGGGCAGGAGGCTACACCTTC	CSVAGQGAGGYTF
TRBV24-1	.	.	TRBJ1-5	TGTGCCACCTCGAGGACAGAAAATCAGCCCCAGCATTTT	CATSRTENQPQHF
TRBV7-2	.	TRBD2	TRBJ2-1	TGTGCCAGCAGCTTACAAGCGGGGGGGCTAAATGAGCAGTTCTTC	CASSLQAGGLNEQFF
TRBV7-2	.	.	TRBJ1-1	TGTGCCAGCAGCCGGGGGATGAACACTGAAGCTTTCTTT	CASSRGMNTEAFF
TRBV5-1	.	.	TRBJ1-2	TGCGCCAGCAGCTTGGCCTTGGGGAGTTCTAATGGCTACACCTTC	CASSLALGSSNGYTF
TRBV7-9	once	TRBD1	TRBJ1-3	TGTGCCAGCAGCCCTAGGACAGGGGCTGAATCTGGAAACACCATATATTTT	CASSPRTGAESGNTIYF
TRBV5-8	.	.	TRBJ1-2	TGTGCCAGCAGCCACAGGGTACCCTATGGCTACACCTTC	CASSHRVPYGYTF
TRBV18	many	.	TRBJ1-1	TGTGCCAGCTCACCGGACAGAAAGAACACTGAAGCTTTCTTT	CASSPDRKNTEAFF
TRBV19	once	.	TRBJ1-5	TGTGCCAGTAGTATAGAAGCCCCCCGTAATCAGCCCCAGCATTTT	CASSIEAPRNQPQHF
TRBV5-1	once	.	TRBJ1-4	TGCGCCAGCAGCTTGTCGGGGAGCAATGAAAAACTGTTTTTT	CASSLSGSNEKLFF
TRBV6-5	.	.	TRBJ1-5	TGTGCCAGCAGGCGACAGGCCAATCAGCCCCAGCATTTT	CASRRQANQPQHF
TRBV11-2	.	TRBD1	TRBJ1-1	TGTGCCAGCAGCCCCACAGGGGCCAACACTGAAGCTTTCTTT	CASSPTGANTEAFF
TRBV29-1	.	TRBD1	TRBJ2-5	TGCAGCACCTGGACAGGGGGGAAAGAGACCCAGTACTTC	CSTWTGGKETQYF
TRBV6-1	.	.	TRBJ2-3	TGTGCCAGCAGTGAAGGTAATAGCGGAGGAGATACGCAGTATTTT	CASSEGNSGGDTQYF